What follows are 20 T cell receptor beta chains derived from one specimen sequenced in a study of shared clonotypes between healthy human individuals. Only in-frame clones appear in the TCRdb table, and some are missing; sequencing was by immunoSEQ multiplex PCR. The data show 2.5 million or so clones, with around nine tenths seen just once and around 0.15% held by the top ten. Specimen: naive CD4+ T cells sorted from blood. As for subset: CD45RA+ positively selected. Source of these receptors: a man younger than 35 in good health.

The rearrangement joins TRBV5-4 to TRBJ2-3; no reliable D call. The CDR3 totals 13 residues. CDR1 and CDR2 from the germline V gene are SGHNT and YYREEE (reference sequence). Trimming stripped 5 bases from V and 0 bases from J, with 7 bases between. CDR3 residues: CASRTRSTDTQYF. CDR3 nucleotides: TGTGCCAGCAGGACACGTAGCACAGATACGCAGTATTTT.

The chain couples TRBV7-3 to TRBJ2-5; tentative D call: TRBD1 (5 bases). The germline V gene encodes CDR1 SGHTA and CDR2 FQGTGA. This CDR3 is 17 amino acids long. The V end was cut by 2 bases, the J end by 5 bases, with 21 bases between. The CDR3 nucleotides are TGTGCCAGCAGCTTAGGCAGGGTGGGGCCAACCCAGGAGACCCAGTACTTC. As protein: CASSLGRVGPTQETQYF.

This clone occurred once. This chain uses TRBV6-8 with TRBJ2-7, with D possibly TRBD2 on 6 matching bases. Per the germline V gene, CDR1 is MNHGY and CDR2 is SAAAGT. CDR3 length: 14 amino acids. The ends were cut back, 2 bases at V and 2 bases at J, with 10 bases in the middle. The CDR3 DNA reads TGTGCCAGCAGTTACGGGGAGGCCACCTACGAGCAGTACTTC. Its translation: CASSYGEATYEQYF.

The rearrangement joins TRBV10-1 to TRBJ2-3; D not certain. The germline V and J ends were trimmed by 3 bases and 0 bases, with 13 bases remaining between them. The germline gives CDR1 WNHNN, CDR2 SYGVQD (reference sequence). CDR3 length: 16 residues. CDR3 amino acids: CASSEARLPSTDTQYF. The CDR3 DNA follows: TGCGCCAGCAGTGAAGCCAGACTGCCTAGCACAGATACGCAGTATTTT.

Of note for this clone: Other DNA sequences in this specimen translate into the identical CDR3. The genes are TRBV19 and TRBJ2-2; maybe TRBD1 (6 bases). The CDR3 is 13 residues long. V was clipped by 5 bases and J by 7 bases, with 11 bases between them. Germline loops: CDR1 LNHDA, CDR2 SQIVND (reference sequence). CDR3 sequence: CASSVQGVGELFF. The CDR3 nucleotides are TGTGCCAGTAGTGTACAGGGCGTCGGGGAGCTGTTTTTT.

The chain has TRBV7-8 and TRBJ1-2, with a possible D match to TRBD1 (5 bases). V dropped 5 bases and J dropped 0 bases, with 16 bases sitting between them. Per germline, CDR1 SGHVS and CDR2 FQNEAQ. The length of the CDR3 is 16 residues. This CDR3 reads CASSARDPQSNYGYTF. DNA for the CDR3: TGTGCCAGCAGCGCCCGGGACCCTCAATCTAACTATGGCTACACCTTC.

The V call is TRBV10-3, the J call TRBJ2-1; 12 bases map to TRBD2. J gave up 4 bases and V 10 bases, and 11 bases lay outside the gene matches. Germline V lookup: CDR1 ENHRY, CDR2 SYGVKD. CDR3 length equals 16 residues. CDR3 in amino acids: CASRPSGLAGYNEQFF. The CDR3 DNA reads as TGTGCCAGCAGGCCCTCAGGACTAGCGGGGTACAATGAGCAGTTCTTC.

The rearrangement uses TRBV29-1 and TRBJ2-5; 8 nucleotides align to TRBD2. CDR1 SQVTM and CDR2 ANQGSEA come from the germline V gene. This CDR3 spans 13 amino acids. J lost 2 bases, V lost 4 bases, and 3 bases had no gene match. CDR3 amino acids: CSVARGAQETQYF. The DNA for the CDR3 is TGCAGCGTTGCGCGGGGGGCTCAAGAGACCCAGTACTTC.

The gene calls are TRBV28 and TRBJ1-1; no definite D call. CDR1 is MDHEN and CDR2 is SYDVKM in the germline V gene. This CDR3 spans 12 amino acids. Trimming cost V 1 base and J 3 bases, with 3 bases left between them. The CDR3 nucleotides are TGTGCCAGCAGTTTATTCTACACTGAAGCTTTCTTT. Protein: CASSLFYTEAFF.

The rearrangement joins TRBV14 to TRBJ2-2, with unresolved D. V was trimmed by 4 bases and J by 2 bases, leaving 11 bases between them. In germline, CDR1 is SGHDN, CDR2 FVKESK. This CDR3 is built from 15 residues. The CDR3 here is CASSPLRPNTGELFF. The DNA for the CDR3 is TGTGCCAGCAGCCCTCTACGCCCTAACACCGGGGAGCTGTTTTTT.

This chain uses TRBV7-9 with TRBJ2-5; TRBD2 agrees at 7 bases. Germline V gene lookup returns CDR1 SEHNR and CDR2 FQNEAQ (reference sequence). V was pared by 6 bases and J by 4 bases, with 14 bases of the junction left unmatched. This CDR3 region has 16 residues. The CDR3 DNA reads TGTGCCAGCAGGCCGGGGAGCGGGGAAAAGGCAGAGACCCAGTACTTC. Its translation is CASRPGSGEKAETQYF.

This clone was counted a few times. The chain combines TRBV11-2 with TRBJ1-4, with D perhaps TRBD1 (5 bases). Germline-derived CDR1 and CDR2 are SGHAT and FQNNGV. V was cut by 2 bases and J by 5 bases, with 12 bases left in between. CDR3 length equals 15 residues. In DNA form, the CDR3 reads TGTGCCAGCAGCTTATCAGGGAGGAGAAATGAAAAACTGTTTTTT. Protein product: CASSLSGRRNEKLFF.

In DNA, the CDR3 is TGTGCCAGCACACGGGACAGCCAAGCAGGGGAGCTGTTTTTT. This encodes CASTRDSQAGELFF. The genes are TRBV6-5 and TRBJ2-2; 7 bases are a match to TRBD1. J gave up 8 bases and V 7 bases, and 10 bases lay outside the gene matches. This CDR3 contains 14 residues. The germline gives CDR1 MNHEY, CDR2 SVGAGI.

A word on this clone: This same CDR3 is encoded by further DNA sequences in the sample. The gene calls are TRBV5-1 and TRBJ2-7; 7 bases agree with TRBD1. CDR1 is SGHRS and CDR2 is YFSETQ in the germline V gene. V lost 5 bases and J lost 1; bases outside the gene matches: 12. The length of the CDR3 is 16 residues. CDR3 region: CASSPRGQGRSYEQYF. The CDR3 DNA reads TGCGCCAGCAGTCCGAGGGGGCAGGGCCGTTCCTACGAGCAGTACTTC. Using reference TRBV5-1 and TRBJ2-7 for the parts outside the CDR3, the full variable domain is KAGVTQTPRYLIKTRGQQVTLSCSPISGHRSVSWYQQTPGQGLQFLFEYFSETQRNKGNFPGRFSGRQFSNSRSEMNVSTLELGDSALYLCASSPRGQGRSYEQYFGPGTRLTVT.

The CDR3 region has the DNA TGTGCCAGCAGTTACACGGGACAGGGTAACTACGAGCAGTACTTC. Its protein is CASSYTGQGNYEQYF. This rearrangement joins TRBV6-6 to TRBJ2-7; 9 bases line up with TRBD1. Germline CDR1 and CDR2: MNHNY and SVGAGI (reference sequence). This CDR3 is built from 15 residues. V shed 2 bases and J 3 bases; nucleotides not matched to a gene: 5.

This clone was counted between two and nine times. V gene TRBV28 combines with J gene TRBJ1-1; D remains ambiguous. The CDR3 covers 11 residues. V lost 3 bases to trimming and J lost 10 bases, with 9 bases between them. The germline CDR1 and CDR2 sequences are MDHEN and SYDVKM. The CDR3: CASSFTAGAFF. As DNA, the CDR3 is TGTGCCAGCAGTTTCACAGCGGGAGCTTTCTTT. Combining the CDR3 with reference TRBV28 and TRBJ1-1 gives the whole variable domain DVKVTQSSRYLVKRTGEKVFLECVQDMDHENMFWYRQDPGLGLRLIYFSYDVKMKEKGDIPEGYSVSREKKERFSLILESASTNQTSMYLCASSFTAGAFFGQGTRLTVV.

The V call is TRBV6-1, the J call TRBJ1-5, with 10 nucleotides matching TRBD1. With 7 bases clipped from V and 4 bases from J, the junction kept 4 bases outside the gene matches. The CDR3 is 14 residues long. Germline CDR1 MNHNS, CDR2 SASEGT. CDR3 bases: TGTGCCAGCACCGGGGGACAGGGGAATCAGCCCCAGCATTTT. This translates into CASTGGQGNQPQHF.

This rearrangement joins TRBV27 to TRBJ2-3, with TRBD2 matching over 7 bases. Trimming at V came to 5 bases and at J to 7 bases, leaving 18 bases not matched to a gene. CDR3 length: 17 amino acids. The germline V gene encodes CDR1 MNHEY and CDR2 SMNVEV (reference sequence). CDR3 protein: CASSPRAGGLGINTQYF. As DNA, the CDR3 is TGTGCCAGCAGTCCCCGCGCCGGAGGACTAGGAATAAATACGCAGTATTTT.

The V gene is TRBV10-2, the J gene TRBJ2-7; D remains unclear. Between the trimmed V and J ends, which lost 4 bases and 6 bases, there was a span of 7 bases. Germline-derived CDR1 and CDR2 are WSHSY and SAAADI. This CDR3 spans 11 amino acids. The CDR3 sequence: CASSVLSEQYF. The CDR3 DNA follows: TGCGCCAGCAGTGTTCTCTCCGAGCAGTACTTC.

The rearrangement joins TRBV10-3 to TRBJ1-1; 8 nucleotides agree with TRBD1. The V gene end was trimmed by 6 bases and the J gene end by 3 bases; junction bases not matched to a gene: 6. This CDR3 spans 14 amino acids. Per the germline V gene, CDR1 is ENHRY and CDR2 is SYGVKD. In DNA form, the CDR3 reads TGTGCCATCAGCGGGACAGGTCCTTACACTGAAGCTTTCTTT. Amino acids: CAISGTGPYTEAFF.